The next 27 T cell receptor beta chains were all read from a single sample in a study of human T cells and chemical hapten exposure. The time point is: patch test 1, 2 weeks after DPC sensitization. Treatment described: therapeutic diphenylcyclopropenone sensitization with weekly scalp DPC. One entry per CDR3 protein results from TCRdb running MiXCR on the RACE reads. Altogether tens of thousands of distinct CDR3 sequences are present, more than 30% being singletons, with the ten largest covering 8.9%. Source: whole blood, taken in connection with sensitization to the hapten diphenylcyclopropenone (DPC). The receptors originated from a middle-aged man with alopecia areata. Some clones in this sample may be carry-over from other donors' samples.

As DNA, the CDR3 is TGTGCCAGCAGCAGCCAGGGGGGCCTCACCTACGAGCAGTACTTC. This translates into CASSSQGGLTYEQYF. V usage is TRBV7-3 and J usage is TRBJ2-7; possible D gene TRBD1, 7 bases. Between the trimmed V and J ends, which lost 5 bases and 2 bases, there was a span of 16 bases. The germline V gene encodes CDR1 SGHTA and CDR2 FQGTGA. The CDR3 sequence is 15 residues long.

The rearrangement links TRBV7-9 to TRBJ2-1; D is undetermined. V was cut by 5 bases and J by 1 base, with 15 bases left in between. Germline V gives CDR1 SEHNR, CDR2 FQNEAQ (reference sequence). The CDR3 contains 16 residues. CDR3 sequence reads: CASSPRARSSYNEQFF. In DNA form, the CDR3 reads TGTGCCAGCAGCCCCCGGGCCCGATCATCCTACAATGAGCAGTTCTTC.

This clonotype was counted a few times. CDR3 sequence reads: CSVEGLAGVHNEQFF. The CDR3 bases are TGCAGCGTTGAAGGACTAGCGGGAGTTCACAATGAGCAGTTCTTC. The chain links TRBV29-1 to TRBJ2-1; TRBD2 aligns across 12 bases. With V trimmed by 1 base and J by 5 bases, 3 bases remained unmatched. This CDR3 comprises 15 residues. The germline gives CDR1 SQVTM, CDR2 ANQGSEA.

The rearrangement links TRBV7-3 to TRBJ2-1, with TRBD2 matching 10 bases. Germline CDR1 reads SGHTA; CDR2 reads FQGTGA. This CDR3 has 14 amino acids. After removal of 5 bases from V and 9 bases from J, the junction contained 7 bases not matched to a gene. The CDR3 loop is CASSPGLAGVEQFF. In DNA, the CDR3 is TGTGCCAGCAGCCCGGGGCTAGCGGGGGTTGAGCAGTTCTTC.

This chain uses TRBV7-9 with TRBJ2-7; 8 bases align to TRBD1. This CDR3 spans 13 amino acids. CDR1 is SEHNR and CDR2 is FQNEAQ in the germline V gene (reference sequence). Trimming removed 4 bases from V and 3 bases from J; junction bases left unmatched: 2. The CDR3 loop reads CASSWGQDYEQYF. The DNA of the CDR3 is TGTGCCAGCAGCTGGGGACAGGACTACGAGCAGTACTTC.

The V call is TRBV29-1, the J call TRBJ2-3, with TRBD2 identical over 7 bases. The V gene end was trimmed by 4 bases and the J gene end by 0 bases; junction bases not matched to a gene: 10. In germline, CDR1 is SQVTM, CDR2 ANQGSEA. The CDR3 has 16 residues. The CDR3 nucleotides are TGCAGCGTTGTTCCCTTAGGCGGGAGCAGCACAGATACGCAGTATTTT. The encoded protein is CSVVPLGGSSTDTQYF.

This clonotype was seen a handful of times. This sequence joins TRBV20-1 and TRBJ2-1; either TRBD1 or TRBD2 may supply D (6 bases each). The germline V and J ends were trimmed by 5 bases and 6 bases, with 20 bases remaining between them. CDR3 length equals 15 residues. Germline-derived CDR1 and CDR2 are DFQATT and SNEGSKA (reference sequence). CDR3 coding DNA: TGCAGTGCTCGATCGGGGGCAGGGTTGGCCAATGAGCAGTTCTTC. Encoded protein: CSARSGAGLANEQFF.

The CDR3 sequence: CASSLALDSMETQYF. CDR3 DNA: TGCGCCAGCAGCTTGGCCCTGGACAGTATGGAGACCCAGTACTTC. This chain connects TRBV5-1 to TRBJ2-5; tentatively, D is TRBD1 (6 bases). This CDR3 has 15 residues. Germline V CDR1 and CDR2: SGHRS, YFSETQ. Trimming stripped 0 bases from V and 5 bases from J, with 14 bases between.

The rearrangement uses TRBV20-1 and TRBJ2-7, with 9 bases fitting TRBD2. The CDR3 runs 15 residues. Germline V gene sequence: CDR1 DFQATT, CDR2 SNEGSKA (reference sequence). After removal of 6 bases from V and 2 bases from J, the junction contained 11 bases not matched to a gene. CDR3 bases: TGCAGTGCCGAGCCCGTAGCGGGAGCTACCTACGAGCAGTACTTC. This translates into CSAEPVAGATYEQYF.

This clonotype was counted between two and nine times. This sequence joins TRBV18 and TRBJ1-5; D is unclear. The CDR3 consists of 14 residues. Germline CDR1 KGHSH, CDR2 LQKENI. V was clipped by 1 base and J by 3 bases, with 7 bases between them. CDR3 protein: CASSPQENNQPQHF. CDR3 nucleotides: TGTGCCAGCTCACCACAGGAGAACAATCAGCCCCAGCATTTT. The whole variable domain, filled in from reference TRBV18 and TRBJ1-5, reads NAGVMQNPRHLVRRRGQEARLRCSPMKGHSHVYWYRQLPEEGLKFMVYLQKENIIDESGMPKERFSAEFPKEGPSILRIQQVVRGDSAAYFCASSPQENNQPQHFGDGTRLSIL.

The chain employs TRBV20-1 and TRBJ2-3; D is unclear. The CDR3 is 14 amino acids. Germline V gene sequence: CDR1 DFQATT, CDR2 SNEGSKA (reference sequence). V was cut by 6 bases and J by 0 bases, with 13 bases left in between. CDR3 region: CSAPIYGSTDTQYF. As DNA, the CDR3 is TGCAGTGCCCCTATTTACGGAAGCACAGATACGCAGTATTTT.

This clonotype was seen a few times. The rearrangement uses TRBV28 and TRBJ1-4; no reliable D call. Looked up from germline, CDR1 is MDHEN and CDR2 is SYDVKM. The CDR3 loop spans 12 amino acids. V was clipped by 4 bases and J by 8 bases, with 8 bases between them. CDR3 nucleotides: TGTGCCAGCAGTTCCCTTGGGGAAAAACTGTTTTTT. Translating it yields CASSSLGEKLFF.

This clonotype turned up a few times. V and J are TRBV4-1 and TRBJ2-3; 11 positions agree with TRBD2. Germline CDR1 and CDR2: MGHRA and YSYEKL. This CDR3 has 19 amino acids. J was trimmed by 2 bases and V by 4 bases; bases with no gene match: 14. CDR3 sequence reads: CASSPSTSGIRDDTDTQYF. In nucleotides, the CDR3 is TGCGCCAGCAGCCCCTCGACTAGCGGGATTAGGGACGACACAGATACGCAGTATTTT.

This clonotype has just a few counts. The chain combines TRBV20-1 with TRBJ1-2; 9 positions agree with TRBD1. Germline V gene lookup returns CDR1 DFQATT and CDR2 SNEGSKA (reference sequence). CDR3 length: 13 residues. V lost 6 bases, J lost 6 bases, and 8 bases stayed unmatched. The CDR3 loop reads CSAPRDRVNGYTF. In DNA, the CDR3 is TGCAGTGCCCCAAGGGACAGGGTTAATGGCTACACCTTC.

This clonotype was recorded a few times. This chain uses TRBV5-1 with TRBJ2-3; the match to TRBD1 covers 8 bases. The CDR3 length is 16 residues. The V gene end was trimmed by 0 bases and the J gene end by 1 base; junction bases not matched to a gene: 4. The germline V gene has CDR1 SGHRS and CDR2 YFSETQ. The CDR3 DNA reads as TGCGCCAGCAGCTTGGCGGACAGGGTGCGCACAGATACGCAGTATTTT. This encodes CASSLADRVRTDTQYF.

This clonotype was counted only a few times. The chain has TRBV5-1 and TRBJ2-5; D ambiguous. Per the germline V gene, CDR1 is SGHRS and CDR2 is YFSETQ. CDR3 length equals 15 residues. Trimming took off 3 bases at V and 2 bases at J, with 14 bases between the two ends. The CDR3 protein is CASSYYRRQQETQYF. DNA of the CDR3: TGCGCCAGCAGCTACTATAGGCGGCAGCAAGAGACCCAGTACTTC. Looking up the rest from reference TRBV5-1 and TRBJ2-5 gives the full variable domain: KAGVTQTPRYLIKTRGQQVTLSCSPISGHRSVSWYQQTPGQGLQFLFEYFSETQRNKGNFPGRFSGRQFSNSRSEMNVSTLELGDSALYLCASSYYRRQQETQYFGPGTRLLVL.

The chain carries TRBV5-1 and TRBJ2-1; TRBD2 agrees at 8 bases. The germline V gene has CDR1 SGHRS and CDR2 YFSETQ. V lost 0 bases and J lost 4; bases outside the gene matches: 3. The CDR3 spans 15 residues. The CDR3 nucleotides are TGCGCCAGCAGCTTGGCCGTAGCGGGATACAATGAGCAGTTCTTC. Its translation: CASSLAVAGYNEQFF.

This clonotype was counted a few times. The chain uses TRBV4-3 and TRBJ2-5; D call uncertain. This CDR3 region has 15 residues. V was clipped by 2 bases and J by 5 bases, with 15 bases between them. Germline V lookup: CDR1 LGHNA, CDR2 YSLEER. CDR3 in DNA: TGCGCCAGCAGCCAAACGTTAAACAGAATGGAGACCCAGTACTTC. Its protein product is CASSQTLNRMETQYF.

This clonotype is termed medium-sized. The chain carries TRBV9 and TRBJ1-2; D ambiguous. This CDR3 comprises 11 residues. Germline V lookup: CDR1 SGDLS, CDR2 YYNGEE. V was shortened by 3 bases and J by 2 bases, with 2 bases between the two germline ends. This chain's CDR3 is CASSANYGYTF. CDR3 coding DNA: TGTGCCAGCAGCGCCAACTATGGCTACACCTTC.

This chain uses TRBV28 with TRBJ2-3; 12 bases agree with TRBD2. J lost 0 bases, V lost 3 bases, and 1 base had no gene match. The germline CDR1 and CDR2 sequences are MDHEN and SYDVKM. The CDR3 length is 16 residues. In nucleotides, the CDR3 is TGTGCCAGCAGTTTGACTAGCGGGAGTAGCACAGATACGCAGTATTTT. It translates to CASSLTSGSSTDTQYF.

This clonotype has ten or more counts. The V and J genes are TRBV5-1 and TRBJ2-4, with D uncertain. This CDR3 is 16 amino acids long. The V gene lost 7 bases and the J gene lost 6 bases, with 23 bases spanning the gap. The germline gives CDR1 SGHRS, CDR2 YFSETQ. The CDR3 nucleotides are TGCGCCAGCCAGCCCGAGAGTAGGTTGTTCGGAAACATTCAGTACTTC. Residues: CASQPESRLFGNIQYF.

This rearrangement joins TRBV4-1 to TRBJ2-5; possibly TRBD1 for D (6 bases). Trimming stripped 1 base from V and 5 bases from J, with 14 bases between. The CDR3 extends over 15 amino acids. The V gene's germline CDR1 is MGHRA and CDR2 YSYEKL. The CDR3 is CASSQGTIQGETQYF. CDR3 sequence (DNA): TGCGCCAGCAGCCAAGGGACAATTCAGGGGGAGACCCAGTACTTC.

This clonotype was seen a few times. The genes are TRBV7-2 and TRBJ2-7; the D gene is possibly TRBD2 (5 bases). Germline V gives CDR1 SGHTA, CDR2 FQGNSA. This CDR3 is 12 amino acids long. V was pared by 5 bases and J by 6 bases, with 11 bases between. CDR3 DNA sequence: TGTGCCAGCAGCGGGGAAGAGGGCGAGCAGTACTTC. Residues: CASSGEEGEQYF.

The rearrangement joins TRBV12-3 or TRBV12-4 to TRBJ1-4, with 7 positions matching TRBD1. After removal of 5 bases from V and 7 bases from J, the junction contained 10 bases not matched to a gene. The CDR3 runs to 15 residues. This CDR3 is CASSPSSQGVEKLFF. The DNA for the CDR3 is TGTGCCAGCAGTCCTTCTTCTCAGGGGGTTGAAAAACTGTTTTTT.

The CDR3 sequence: CASSEGGTGELFF. The CDR3 DNA reads TGTGCCAGCAGTGAAGGGGGGACCGGGGAGCTGTTTTTT. The chain recombines TRBV28 with TRBJ2-2, with D possibly called TRBD1 or TRBD2 (6 bases each). This CDR3 is built from 13 residues. V was shortened by 5 bases and J by 5 bases, with 9 bases between the two germline ends. Germline V lookup: CDR1 MDHEN, CDR2 SYDVKM.

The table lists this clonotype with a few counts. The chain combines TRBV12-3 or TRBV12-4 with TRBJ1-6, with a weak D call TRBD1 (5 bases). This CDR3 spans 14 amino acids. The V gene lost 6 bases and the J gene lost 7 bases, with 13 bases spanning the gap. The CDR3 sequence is CASRGQRGNSPLHF. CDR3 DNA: TGTGCCAGCAGGGGCCAAAGGGGCAATTCACCCCTCCACTTT.

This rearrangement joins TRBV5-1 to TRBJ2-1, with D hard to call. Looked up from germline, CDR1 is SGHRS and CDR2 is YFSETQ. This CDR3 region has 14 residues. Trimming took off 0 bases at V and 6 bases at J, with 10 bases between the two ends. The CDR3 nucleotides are TGCGCCAGCAGCTTGGCCCCGGAGACCAATGAGCAGTTCTTC. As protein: CASSLAPETNEQFF.